This T cell receptor (beta chain) is drawn from a study of shared clonotypes between healthy human individuals. On this clone itself: Antigen: not known.

In the naive CD8 group, cells lacked CD45RO and were positively selected for CCR7, so terminally differentiated effector memory CD45RA+ cells were left out. Findings and caveats of the study: An effect of sequencing depth on clonotype sharing among donors was expected.

The data were produced by immunoSEQ multiplex PCR, yet TCRdb's version contains in-frame clones alone and is incomplete. The repertoire includes millions of clones, approximately 95% of them detected once, and 1% to 1.3% sits in the top ten. Germline V gene data show CDR1 as SNHLY and CDR2 as FYNNEI. The CDR3 runs 16 residues. Trimming pared 0 bases from V and 6 bases from J, leaving 16 bases between. J is TRBJ2-3 and V is TRBV2; D unresolved. What was sequenced was naive CD8+ T cells sorted from blood. The clonotype originates from a man younger than 35 in good health. The CDR3, as DNA: TGTGCCAGCAGTGAAGCGCTTTCGCTACCCGGGGATACGCAGTATTTT. As protein: CASSEALSLPGDTQYF.